The T cell receptor (beta chain) under discussion was sequenced for a study of shared clonotypes between healthy human individuals. Details on this clone: The antigen is unknown. The sample carries other DNA sequences with the same CDR3.

Study results and limitations: Despite large depth, rarefaction showed incomplete sorted-subset sequencing.

Germline V gene data show CDR1 as MNHNY and CDR2 as SVGAGI (reference sequence). Unmatched junction bases numbered 6, after V lost 7 bases and J lost 4 bases. This CDR3 is built from 13 residues. Sequencing used immunoSEQ multiplex PCR; TCRdb keeps in-frame clones, though not all of them. The data show about 1.1 million clones, with 75% to 80% seen just once and 0.5% to 0.65% held by the top ten. This clonotype was obtained from a man between 18 and 29 years old in good health. Some clones in this sample may be carry-over from other donors' samples. Sequencing input: memory CD4+ T cells from PBMCs. The subset was: CD45RA-negative fraction. The chain employs TRBV6-6 and TRBJ2-7, with 8 bases identical to TRBD1. This CDR3 is CASTKDRAYEQYF. The CDR3 DNA sequence: TGTGCCAGCACTAAGGACAGGGCGTACGAGCAGTACTTC.